This T cell receptor (beta chain) was obtained from a study of STAT5B mutations in CD4+ large granular lymphocyte leukemia. Study-level points and caveats: The CD4+ versus CD8+ T-LGLL clonality difference may reflect limited sample size.

Clones were sequenced by immunoSEQ multiplex PCR, and TCRdb holds only the in-frame ones, with some missing. The sample records approximately 24,000 clones, about 76% being singletons. This clone has more than one count but fewer than ten. Its antigen remains unknown. There are 16 residues in the CDR3. The V end lost 5 bases, the J end lost 4 bases, and 20 bases lay between the germline ends. In germline, CDR1 is MRHNA, CDR2 SNTAGT. The receptor was derived from a human donor in good health. This chain uses TRBV6-4 with TRBJ1-2; D is perhaps TRBD1 (6 bases). Sequencing input: CD4+ T cells from blood buffy coats. CDR3 DNA: TGTGCCAGCAGTCGCGTGGCTGAGGGAGGGGGCTATGGCTACACCTTC. This codes for CASSRVAEGGGYGYTF.